The clone carrying this T cell receptor beta chain appeared a single time. The sample comes from a study of blood T cell repertoires in COVID-19. Using immunoSEQ multiplex PCR, the repertoire was profiled, and TCRdb retains in-frame clones only, with some absent. The sample shows fewer than 300,000 clones, about four fifths of them seen only once. Germline trimming cut 7 bases from V and 8 bases from J; bases unmatched to any gene: 14. The CDR3 is made up of 15 amino acids. Looked up from germline, CDR1 is SNHLY and CDR2 is FYNNEI. The chain has TRBV2 and TRBJ1-2; 9 bases align to TRBD1. Sample: peripheral blood. The source of this sequence is a woman between 18 and 30 years old with acute or convalescent COVID-19. Written as DNA, the CDR3 is TGTGCCAGCATTTTAGGGACAGGGTATATTTTCGGCTACACCTTC. This gives the protein CASILGTGYIFGYTF.